This T cell receptor (beta chain) was sequenced for a study of blood T cell repertoires in COVID-19. Study background: Samples of COVID-19 (acute and convalescent) were obtained from the United States, Italy and Spain.

Assay used: immunoSEQ multiplex PCR; TCRdb lists only in-frame clones, some missing. Here the sample spans around 250,000 clones, about 80% being singletons. The CDR3 is made up of 14 amino acids. Germline CDR1 reads SGHAT; CDR2 reads FQNNGV. The V end lost 8 bases, the J end lost 7 bases, and 15 bases lay between the germline ends. Specimen: peripheral blood. This clonotype was sampled from a young man who had recovered from COVID-19. This chain joins TRBV11-2 and TRBJ1-6; D is ambiguous. CDR3 region: CASSMSGTNSPLHF. CDR3 bases: TGTGCCAGCTCAATGTCGGGAACCAATTCACCCCTCCACTTT.